This TCR beta chain derives from a study of cytomegalovirus exposure and HLA in healthy donors. As for the study in general: Across 350 to 500 genotyped donors, 81% landed in the Caucasian-associated ancestry cluster.

Comments on this clone: Its antigen is unidentified.

60 Vbeta and 13 Jbeta primers were used in PCR. Assay: immunoSEQ multiplex PCR; the TCRdb copy retains only in-frame clones and omits some. The sample lists fewer than 150,000 clones, 82% occurring once. General study findings and limits: The investigators catalogued under 200 TCR beta chains as cytomegalovirus-associated. The later analysis indicated that the majority of CMV-associated TCR beta chains appeared HLA-restricted. In a later analysis, a missense DCLRE1C variant was linked to TCR beta V- and J-gene trimming.

J gave up 0 bases and V 6 bases, and 7 bases lay outside the gene matches. There are 17 residues in the CDR3. Germline loops: CDR1 SNHLY, CDR2 FYNNEI. The TCR was taken from a woman under 30 in good health and CMV-seronegative. The sample was PBMCs. This chain uses TRBV2 with TRBJ1-5; 11 nucleotides line up with TRBD1. The CDR3 DNA is TGTGCCAGCAGCGCCGGGACAGGGGGTATTAGCAATCAGCCCCAGCATTTT. Protein: CASSAGTGGISNQPQHF.